The sequence of this T cell receptor (beta chain) was determined in a study of blood T cell repertoires in COVID-19 (dated by TCRdb to about 2020). Context from the whole study: Samples covering the acute and convalescent phases of COVID-19 were provided by collaborators in the United States, Italy and Spain. Sample metadata almost always included a de-identified subject ID, COVID-19 status, age in years and sex. Where available, HLA class I and class II types were taken from metadata supplied by the sample provider and were not determined by assay-based typing. The prospective study material was composed of cDNA or gDNA derived from T cells, B-cell-depleted T cells, or PBMCs. Samples came from the ongoing ImmuneRACE study (first 160 participants) plus 1,254 subjects from 6 global collaborators. Subjects who had been exposed to COVID-19, were actively infected with it, or had recovered from it provided the deeply sampled blood TCRbeta repertoires that made up the dataset. The repertoires were released in a freely available public database meant as a resource for research on the immune response to SARS-CoV-2.

General findings and caveats noted by the study authors: How much clinical and demographic metadata was included differed by source and by participant, and the metadata was provided uncurated.

As concerns this clone: Its cognate antigen has yet to be identified. Base-call qualities are not available, and no considerably larger clone is one nucleotide away.

Collaborating institutions collected whole blood in K2EDTA tubes following their own protocols. For TCRbeta analysis, collaborator samples were shipped as frozen whole blood, as isolated PBMCs, or as DNA extracted from either sample type. The CDR1 and CDR2 encoded by the germline V gene are KGHSH and LQKENI. V is trimmed back by 4 bases and J by 0 bases, and the junction contains 5 bases that no gene match accounts for. The CDR3 runs 17 residues from the cysteine to the phenylalanine. Only the CDR3 DNA stays, 51 bases, in frame from base 1. TCRbeta CDR3 regions were amplified from genomic DNA using the immunoSEQ Assay, a bias-controlled multiplex PCR. The study's own analysis went as follows. The number of nucleated cells in each sample was estimated from the amplification of reference gene primers within the assay. Sequence reads were collapsed and filtered to measure the absolute abundance of every unique TCRbeta CDR3 rearrangement. For each sample, productive Simpson clonality was calculated as the square root of Simpson's diversity index across productive rearrangements. TCRdb re-hosts the immuneACCESS table, in-frame sequences only. Its copies lack some clones; in the studies checked, an unresolved V gene accounts for under half of them, and the cause for the rest is not known. Clonal size and the V and J genes are those of that table, whereas D and trimming came from the DNA. This sample is represented by approximately 340,000 clones; 80% to 90% of them were singletons. Clones ranked in the top ten supply 3% of the sample.

Rearrangement joined TRBV18 to TRBJ2-1, with TRBD2 identical over 11 junction bases. This sequence originates from a young man with active or convalescent COVID-19. The sample taken for sequencing was peripheral blood. At the DNA level, the sequence is TGTGCCAGCTCACGACTAGCGGGATTCAGCTCCTACAATGAGCAGTTCTTC. This gives the protein CASSRLAGFSSYNEQFF.